In this sample, the clone carrying this TCR beta chain turned up a few times. This entry comes from a study of identical twins. MiXCR was run by TCRdb on the 5' RACE reads, yielding one entry per CDR3 protein. The sample shows about 530,000 distinct CDR3 sequences, about 20% of them seen only once. The length of the CDR3 is 12 residues. Trimming shortened V by 4 bases and J by 7 bases, and 11 bases separated the two germline ends. Looked up from germline, CDR1 is MNHEY and CDR2 is SVGEGT. These data were also filed under a second study, of yellow fever vaccine responses in identical twins.

Sequences were obtained from CD4+ T cells sorted from blood. The sequence derives from a woman under 30 in good health. The chain combines TRBV6-2 or TRBV6-3 with TRBJ2-7; D is unresolved. The CDR3 is CASSSTTGEQYF. For the CDR3, the DNA is TGTGCCAGCAGTTCAACGACCGGTGAGCAGTACTTC.